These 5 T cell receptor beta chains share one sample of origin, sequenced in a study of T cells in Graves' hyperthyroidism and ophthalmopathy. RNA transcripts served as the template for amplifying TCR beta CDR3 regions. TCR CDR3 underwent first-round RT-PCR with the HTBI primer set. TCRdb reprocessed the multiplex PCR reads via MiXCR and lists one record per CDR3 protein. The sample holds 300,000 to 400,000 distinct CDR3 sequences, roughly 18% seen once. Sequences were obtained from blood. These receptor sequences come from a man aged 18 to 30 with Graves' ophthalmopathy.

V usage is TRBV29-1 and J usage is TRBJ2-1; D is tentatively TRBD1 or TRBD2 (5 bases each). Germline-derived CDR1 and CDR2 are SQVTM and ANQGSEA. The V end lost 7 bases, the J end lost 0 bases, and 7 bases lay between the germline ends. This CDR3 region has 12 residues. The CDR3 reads CSGGSSYNEQFF. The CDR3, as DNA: TGCAGCGGGGGGAGCTCCTACAATGAGCAGTTCTTC.

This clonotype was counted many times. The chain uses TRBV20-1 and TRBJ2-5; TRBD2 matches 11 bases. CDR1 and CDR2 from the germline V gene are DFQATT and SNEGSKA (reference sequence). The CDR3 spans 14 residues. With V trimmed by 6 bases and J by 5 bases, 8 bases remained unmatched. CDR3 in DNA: TGCAGTGCAAGTCATAGCGGGGGGGGGGAGACCCAGTACTTC. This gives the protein CSASHSGGGETQYF.

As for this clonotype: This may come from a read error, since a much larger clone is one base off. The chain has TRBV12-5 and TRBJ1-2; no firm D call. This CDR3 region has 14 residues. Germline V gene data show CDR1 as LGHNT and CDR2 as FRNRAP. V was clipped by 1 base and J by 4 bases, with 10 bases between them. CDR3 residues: CASGLGGVFYGYTF. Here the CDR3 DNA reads TGTGCTAGTGGTTTGGGCGGGGTCTTCTATGGCTACACCTTC.

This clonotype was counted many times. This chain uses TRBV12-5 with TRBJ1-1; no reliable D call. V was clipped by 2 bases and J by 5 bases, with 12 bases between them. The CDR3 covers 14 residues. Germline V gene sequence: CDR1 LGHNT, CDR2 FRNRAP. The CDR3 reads CASGLSSWRTEAFF. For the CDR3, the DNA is TGTGCTAGTGGTTTGTCCTCATGGAGGACTGAAGCTTTCTTT. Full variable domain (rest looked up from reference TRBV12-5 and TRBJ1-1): DARVTQTPRHKVTEMGQEVTMRCQPILGHNTVFWYRQTMMQGLELLAYFRNRAPLDDSGMPKDRFSAEMPDATLATLKIQPSEPRDSAVYFCASGLSSWRTEAFFGQGTRLTVV.

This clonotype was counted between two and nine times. The CDR3 region has the DNA TGTGCCAGAGACCCGGGACCCCGGGACAGGGGGCTTGAAGCTTTCTTT. Amino acids: CARDPGPRDRGLEAFF. V usage is TRBV2 and J usage is TRBJ1-1; 12 nucleotides agree with TRBD1. The CDR3 has 16 amino acids. J gave up 7 bases and V 9 bases, and 15 bases lay outside the gene matches. Germline CDR1 is SNHLY and CDR2 is FYNNEI. The variable domain in full, completed from reference TRBV2 and TRBJ1-1, reads EPEVTQTPSHQVTQMGQEVILRCVPISNHLYFYWYRQILGQKVEFLVSFYNNEISEKSEIFDDQFSVERPDGSNFTLKIRSTKLEDSAMYFCARDPGPRDRGLEAFFGQGTRLTVV.